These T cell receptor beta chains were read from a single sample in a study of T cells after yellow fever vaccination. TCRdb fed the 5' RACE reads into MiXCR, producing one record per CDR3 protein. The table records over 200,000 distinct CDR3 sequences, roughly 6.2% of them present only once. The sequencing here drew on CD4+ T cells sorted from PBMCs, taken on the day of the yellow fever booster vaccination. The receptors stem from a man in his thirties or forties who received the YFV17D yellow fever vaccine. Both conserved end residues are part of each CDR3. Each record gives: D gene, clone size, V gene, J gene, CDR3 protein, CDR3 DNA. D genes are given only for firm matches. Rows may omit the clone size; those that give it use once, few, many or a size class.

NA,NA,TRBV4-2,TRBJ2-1,CASSPELLCSYNEQFF,TGTGCCAGCAGCCCCGAACTACTCTGCTCCTACAATGAGCAGTTCTTC
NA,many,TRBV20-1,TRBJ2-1,CSARKTYNEQFF,TGCAGTGCTAGAAAGACCTACAATGAGCAGTTCTTC
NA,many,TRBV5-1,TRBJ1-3,CASSLVGRGSSGNTIYF,TGCGCCAGCAGCTTGGTTGGTCGGGGATCGTCGGGAAACACCATATATTTT
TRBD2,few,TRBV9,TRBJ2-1,CASSGAGGPAEQFF,TGTGCCAGCAGCGGGGCGGGAGGGCCTGCTGAGCAGTTCTTC
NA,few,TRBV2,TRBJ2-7,CASTPMVGEQYF,TGTGCCAGCACCCCAATGGTGGGCGAGCAGTACTTC
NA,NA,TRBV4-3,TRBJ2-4,CASSQGHKNIQYF,TGCGCCAGCAGCCAAGGACACAAAAACATTCAGTACTTC
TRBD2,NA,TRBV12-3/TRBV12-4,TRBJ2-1,CASSFHRTDLTSGSRNEQFF,TGTGCCAGCAGTTTCCACCGCACCGACTTGACTAGCGGGAGTCGAAATGAGCAGTTCTTC
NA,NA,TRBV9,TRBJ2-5,CASSDGTAKGETQYF,TGTGCCAGCAGCGATGGGACGGCTAAGGGGGAGACCCAGTACTTC
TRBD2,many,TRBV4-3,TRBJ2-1,CASSRREGRDNEQFF,TGCGCCAGCAGCAGGCGGGAGGGCCGGGACAATGAGCAGTTCTTC
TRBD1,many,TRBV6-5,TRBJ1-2,CASRMTGDGYTF,TGTGCCAGCAGGATGACAGGGGATGGCTACACCTTC
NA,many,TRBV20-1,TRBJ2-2,CSASGVRAGELFF,TGCAGTGCATCGGGCGTCAGAGCCGGGGAGCTGTTTTTT
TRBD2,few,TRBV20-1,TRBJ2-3,CSARSSLAGDQDTQYF,TGCAGTGCTAGATCTTCACTAGCGGGAGACCAAGATACGCAGTATTTT
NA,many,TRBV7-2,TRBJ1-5,CASSSVYQPQHF,TGTGCCAGCAGCTCCGTGTATCAGCCCCAGCATTTT
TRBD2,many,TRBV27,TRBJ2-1,CASSFGLVWGVDNEQFF,TGTGCCAGCAGTTTTGGACTAGTCTGGGGAGTGGACAATGAGCAGTTCTTC
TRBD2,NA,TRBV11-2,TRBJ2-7,CASSSRQGGTSGSSEQYF,TGTGCCAGCAGCTCCCGTCAGGGGGGGACTAGCGGGAGTTCCGAGCAGTACTTC
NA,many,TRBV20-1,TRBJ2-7,CSASLALGGYEQYF,TGCAGTGCTAGTTTGGCCCTCGGAGGGTACGAGCAGTACTTC
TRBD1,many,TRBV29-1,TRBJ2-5,CSGGTGGGQTQYF,TGCAGCGGGGGTACAGGGGGCGGGCAGACCCAGTACTTC
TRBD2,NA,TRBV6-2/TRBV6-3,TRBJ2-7,CASTDRTSGTYEQYF,TGTGCCAGCACCGATCGGACTAGCGGTACCTACGAGCAGTACTTC
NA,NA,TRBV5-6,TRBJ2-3,CASSWLTDTQYF,TGTGCCAGCAGCTGGCTTACAGATACGCAGTATTTT
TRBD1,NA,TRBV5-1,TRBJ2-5,CASSPSPSDRGKQETQYF,TGCGCCAGCAGCCCCAGCCCAAGTGACAGGGGGAAACAAGAGACCCAGTACTTC
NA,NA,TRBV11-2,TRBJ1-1,CASSLGVIGTEAFF,TGTGCCAGCAGCTTAGGAGTGATTGGCACTGAAGCTTTCTTT
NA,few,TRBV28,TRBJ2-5,CASRVRAETQYF,TGTGCCAGCAGAGTAAGGGCAGAGACCCAGTACTTC
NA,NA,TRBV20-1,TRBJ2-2,CSARFLQQGPGTGELFF,TGCAGTGCTAGATTTCTCCAACAGGGACCGGGCACCGGGGAGCTGTTTTTT
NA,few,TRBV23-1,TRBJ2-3,CASSPRLTSTDTQYF,TGCGCCAGCAGTCCGCGCTTGACTAGCACAGATACGCAGTATTTT
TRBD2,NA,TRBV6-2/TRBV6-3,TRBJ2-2,CASSSAGTSGVANTGELFF,TGTGCCAGCAGTTCCGCCGGGACTAGCGGGGTAGCGAACACCGGGGAGCTGTTTTTT
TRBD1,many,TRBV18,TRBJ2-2,CASSTYTGGNTGELFF,TGTGCCAGCTCAACGTATACAGGGGGGAACACCGGGGAGCTGTTTTTT
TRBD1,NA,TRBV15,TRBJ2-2,CATSRGSGTGTGGELFF,TGTGCCACCAGCAGAGGCTCCGGGACAGGGACGGGCGGGGAGCTGTTTTTT
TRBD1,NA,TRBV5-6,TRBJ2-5,CASTSSPRQGDQTQYF,TGTGCCAGCACCTCCTCCCCGAGACAGGGCGACCAGACCCAGTACTTC
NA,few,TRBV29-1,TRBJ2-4,CSVNSRTNNIQYF,TGCAGCGTAAACAGCCGGACCAATAACATTCAGTACTTC
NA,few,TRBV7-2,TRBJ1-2,CASSTRAGAGGYTF,TGTGCCAGCAGCACCCGGGCGGGGGCTGGAGGCTACACCTTC
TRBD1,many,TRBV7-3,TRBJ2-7,CASSLTSGQGAEQYF,TGTGCCAGCAGCTTAACGTCCGGACAGGGGGCCGAGCAGTACTTC
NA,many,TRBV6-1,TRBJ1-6,CASRDTENSPLHF,TGTGCCAGCAGGGACACGGAGAATTCACCCCTCCACTTT
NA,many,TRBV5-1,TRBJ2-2,CASSLGTTGELFF,TGCGCCAGCAGCCTGGGGACCACCGGGGAGCTGTTTTTT
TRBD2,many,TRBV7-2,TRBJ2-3,CASSNGLAGGGDTQYF,TGTGCCAGCAGCAATGGACTAGCGGGAGGCGGGGATACGCAGTATTTT
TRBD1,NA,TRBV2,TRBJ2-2,CASSEDRPESGELFF,TGTGCCAGCAGTGAGGACAGGCCCGAAAGCGGGGAGCTGTTTTTT
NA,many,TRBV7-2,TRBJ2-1,CASRFQGSVTYNEQFF,TGTGCCAGCAGATTCCAGGGTAGCGTTACCTACAATGAGCAGTTCTTC
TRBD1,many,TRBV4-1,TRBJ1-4,CASSPFYRGTNEKLFF,TGCGCCAGCAGCCCCTTCTACAGGGGAACTAATGAAAAACTGTTTTTT
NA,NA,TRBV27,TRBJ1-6,CASTVVGSPLHF,TGTGCCAGCACAGTTGTTGGTTCACCCCTCCACTTT
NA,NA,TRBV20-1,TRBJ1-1,CSAWWVDTEAFF,TGCAGTGCTTGGTGGGTGGACACTGAAGCTTTCTTT
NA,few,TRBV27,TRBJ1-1,CASSYEARTEAFF,TGTGCCAGCAGTTACGAGGCGCGCACTGAAGCTTTCTTT
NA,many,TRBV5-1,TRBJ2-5,CASSLGPAGQETQYF,TGCGCCAGCAGCTTAGGCCCAGCGGGACAGGAGACCCAGTACTTC
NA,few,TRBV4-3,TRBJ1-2,CASSQVGQGYYGYTF,TGCGCCAGCAGCCAAGTTGGGCAGGGGTACTATGGCTACACCTTC
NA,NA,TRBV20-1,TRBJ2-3,CSARDSGANSDTQYF,TGCAGTGCTAGAGATTCTGGCGCGAATTCCGATACGCAGTATTTT
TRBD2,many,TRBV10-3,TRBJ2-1,CAISERLAVGDEQFF,TGTGCCATCAGTGAGAGGCTAGCGGTAGGGGATGAGCAGTTCTTC
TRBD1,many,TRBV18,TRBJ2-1,CASSPLGTGIGFF,TGTGCCAGCTCACCTCTCGGGACAGGAATTGGGTTCTTC
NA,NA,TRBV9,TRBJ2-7,CASSPGTANFYEQYF,TGTGCCAGCAGCCCCGGGACCGCTAACTTTTACGAGCAGTACTTC
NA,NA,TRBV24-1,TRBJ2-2,CATSQGSPGELFF,TGTGCCACCAGCCAGGGGAGTCCCGGTGAGCTGTTTTTT
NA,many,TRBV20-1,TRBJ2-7,CSARDPTYEQYF,TGCAGTGCCCGCGACCCCACCTACGAGCAGTACTTC
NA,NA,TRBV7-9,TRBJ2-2,CANSYGYTGELFF,TGTGCCAATTCGTATGGGTACACCGGGGAGCTGTTTTTT
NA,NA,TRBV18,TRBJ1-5,CASSPGYNQPQHF,TGTGCCAGCTCACCAGGTTACAATCAGCCCCAGCATTTT
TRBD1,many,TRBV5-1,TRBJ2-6,CASSPGQTGANVLTF,TGCGCCAGCAGCCCGGGACAGACCGGGGCCAACGTCCTGACTTTC
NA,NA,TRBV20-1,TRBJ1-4,CSARDPTNEKLFF,TGCAGTGCTCGCGACCCAACTAATGAAAAACTGTTTTTT
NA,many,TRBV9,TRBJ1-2,CASSVGTATFYGYTF,TGTGCCAGCAGCGTAGGGACAGCGACTTTCTATGGCTACACCTTC
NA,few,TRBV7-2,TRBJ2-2,CASSPSPRSYPGELFF,TGTGCCAGCAGCCCCTCCCCCAGGTCATACCCCGGGGAGCTGTTTTTT
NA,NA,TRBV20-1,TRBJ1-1,CSARDQAGKNTEAFF,TGCAGTGCTAGAGATCAGGCCGGAAAGAACACTGAAGCTTTCTTT
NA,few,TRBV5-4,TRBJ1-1,CASSAQGATEAFF,TGTGCCAGCAGCGCCCAGGGTGCCACTGAAGCTTTCTTT
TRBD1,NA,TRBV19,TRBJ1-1,CASKNRGNTEAFF,TGTGCCAGTAAGAACAGGGGGAACACTGAAGCTTTCTTT